These 21 T cell receptor beta chains were sequenced from one sample in a study of human T cells and chemical hapten exposure. TCRdb re-analysed the RACE reads in MiXCR, keeping a single row per CDR3 protein. The table has 65,000 to 90,000 distinct CDR3 sequences, approximately 14% seen once; the top ten hold roughly 4.6%. Time point described: pre-sensitization, week 0. The treatment here: therapeutic diphenylcyclopropenone sensitization with weekly scalp DPC. This sample comprised whole blood, obtained in connection with sensitization to the hapten diphenylcyclopropenone (DPC). The source of these receptors is a woman aged 45-65 years with alopecia areata. Some clones in this sample may be carry-over from other donors' samples.

V is TRBV4-1 and J is TRBJ2-3; 10 bases map to TRBD1. Germline V lookup: CDR1 MGHRA, CDR2 YSYEKL. CDR3 length: 14 residues. Trimming cost V 7 bases and J 6 bases; bases outside gene matches: 7. CDR3 region: CASIQGQGTDTQYF. In nucleotides, the CDR3 is TGCGCCAGCATCCAGGGACAGGGGACCGATACGCAGTATTTT.

The J gene is TRBJ2-7, the V gene TRBV28; tentative D call: TRBD1 (5 bases). The CDR3 sequence is 11 residues long. The V end lost 11 bases, the J end lost 7 bases, and 15 bases lay between the germline ends. Germline V CDR1 and CDR2: MDHEN, SYDVKM. Here the CDR3 reads CAVGRGYEQYF. DNA of the CDR3: TGTGCCGTTGGAAGGGGCTATGAGCAGTACTTC.

The chain combines TRBV6-1 with TRBJ2-1; 8 nucleotides align to TRBD2. From germline, CDR1 is MNHNS and CDR2 SASEGT. The ends lost 2 bases at V and 7 bases at J; junction bases unmatched: 10. The CDR3 sequence is 16 residues long. The CDR3 sequence: CASSEIPAVAGNEQFF. The CDR3 DNA sequence: TGTGCCAGCAGTGAAATCCCCGCAGTAGCGGGAAATGAGCAGTTCTTC.

The rearrangement uses TRBV19 and TRBJ2-3; 8 bases line up with TRBD1. The V and J ends lost 7 bases and 3 bases, in that order; junction bases with no gene match: 6. The CDR3 is 14 amino acids. Germline CDR1 is LNHDA and CDR2 is SQIVND (reference sequence). In nucleotides, the CDR3 is TGTGCCAGTAATCACAGGGGGAGGACAGATACGCAGTATTTT. It yields the protein CASNHRGRTDTQYF.

This clonotype has more than one count but fewer than ten. The CDR3, as DNA: TGCAGTGCTAGAGGGACAGGGCGAAACACTGAAGCTTTCTTT. Translating gives CSARGTGRNTEAFF. The rearrangement links TRBV20-1 to TRBJ1-1; 8 bases are shared with TRBD1. The CDR3 is 14 residues long. The germline V gene has CDR1 DFQATT and CDR2 SNEGSKA (reference sequence). Trimming cost V 1 base and J 2 bases; bases outside gene matches: 3.

This clonotype was observed a handful of times. V is TRBV6-5 and J is TRBJ2-2; 10 bases fit TRBD2. This CDR3 region has 15 residues. CDR1 is MNHEY, CDR2 SVGAGI, per germline. The J segment lost 7 bases and the V segment lost 6 bases, leaving 8 bases of the junction unmatched. For the CDR3, the DNA is TGTGCCAGCAGCAATCTAGCGGGAGTCGTCGGGGAGCTGTTTTTT. This codes for CASSNLAGVVGELFF.

This clonotype was detected only a few times. The chain uses TRBV19 and TRBJ2-1, with D possibly matching TRBD2 (6 bases). V was shortened by 6 bases and J by 7 bases, with 16 bases between the two germline ends. Looked up from germline, CDR1 is LNHDA and CDR2 is SQIVND (reference sequence). This CDR3 spans 14 amino acids. CDR3 sequence (DNA): TGTGCCAGTAGACCCGGCGGGACGAAAAATGAGCAGTTCTTC. The encoded protein is CASRPGGTKNEQFF.

The rearrangement uses TRBV12-5 and TRBJ2-3; D is unresolved. The CDR3 loop spans 11 amino acids. Deletions cut 5 bases from V and 5 bases from J, with 5 bases between. Per the germline V gene, CDR1 is LGHNT and CDR2 is FRNRAP. CDR3: CASGIGDTQYF. Written as DNA, the CDR3 is TGTGCTAGTGGTATAGGAGATACGCAGTATTTT.

The rearrangement uses TRBV6-6 and TRBJ2-6; no reliable D call. Trimming left V 10 bases short and J 1 base short, with 11 bases between. This CDR3 has 14 amino acids. CDR1 and CDR2 from the germline V gene are MNHNY and SVGAGI (reference sequence). CDR3 sequence: CAILGVSGANVLTF. The CDR3 coding sequence is TGTGCCATTTTAGGAGTATCTGGGGCCAACGTCCTGACTTTC.

This clonotype has more than one count but fewer than ten. The chain couples TRBV28 to TRBJ2-3; TRBD2 aligns across 9 bases. Trimming removed 5 bases from V and 7 bases from J; junction bases left unmatched: 10. Germline V gives CDR1 MDHEN, CDR2 SYDVKM. The CDR3 sequence is 15 residues long. CDR3 sequence: CASSISTSGPYTQYF. In DNA form, the CDR3 reads TGTGCCAGCAGTATATCGACTAGCGGTCCCTATACGCAGTATTTT.

This clonotype was counted only a few times. The V and J genes are TRBV4-2 and TRBJ1-1; no clear D gene. This CDR3 has 15 amino acids. Germline V lookup: CDR1 LGHNA, CDR2 YNFKEQ. V was pared by 2 bases and J by 1 base, with 11 bases between. CDR3 in amino acids: CASSQTKVSNTEAFF. The CDR3 bases are TGTGCCAGCAGCCAAACAAAAGTCTCGAACACTGAAGCTTTCTTT.

There are a few counts of this clonotype. The chain couples TRBV21-1 to TRBJ2-6; the table's TRBD2 call for D was not verified on the DNA. TRBV21-1 is noted as a pseudogene. The CDR3 has 18 residues. The CDR3 is CASSPPGLVIPGANVLTF. The CDR3 nucleotides read TGTGCCAGCAGCCCGCCGGGACTAGTAATTCCAGGGGCCAACGTCCTGACTTTC.

V and J are TRBV28 and TRBJ2-7; D ambiguous. The CDR3 runs to 13 residues. V gave up 6 bases and J gave up 0 bases, with 9 bases separating them. Germline CDR1 and CDR2: MDHEN and SYDVKM. CDR3 protein: CASRESGSYEQYF. In DNA form, the CDR3 reads TGTGCCAGCAGGGAGTCAGGCTCCTACGAGCAGTACTTC.

V usage is TRBV18 and J usage is TRBJ2-1; 12 positions match TRBD2. J lost 9 bases, V lost 2 bases, and 11 bases had no gene match. CDR1 is KGHSH, CDR2 LQKENI, per germline. The CDR3 has 17 residues. The CDR3, as DNA: TGTGCCAGCTCACCAGAGCTAAGACTAGCGGGAGCGAGTGAGCAGTTCTTC. This translates into CASSPELRLAGASEQFF.

This clonotype was recorded many times. CDR3 residues: CASNNNPRVPYEQYF. Here the CDR3 DNA reads TGTGCCAGCAACAACAACCCACGTGTCCCTTACGAGCAGTACTTC. This chain joins TRBV28 and TRBJ2-7; D is undetermined. This CDR3 region has 15 residues. V dropped 7 bases and J dropped 4 bases, with 20 bases sitting between them. The germline V gene has CDR1 MDHEN and CDR2 SYDVKM.

This sequence joins TRBV12-3 or TRBV12-4 and TRBJ2-3; possibly TRBD2 for D (5 bases). The length of the CDR3 is 12 residues. V dropped 10 bases and J dropped 4 bases, with 12 bases sitting between them. CDR3 DNA sequence: TGTGCCACGGGAACGCCGTCAGATACGCAGTATTTT. Translating gives CATGTPSDTQYF.

This clonotype has a count of ten or more. The chain combines TRBV28 with TRBJ1-4; 8 positions match TRBD1. CDR3 length equals 14 residues. Germline lookup yields CDR1 MDHEN and CDR2 SYDVKM. V lost 3 bases to trimming and J lost 8 bases; unmatched junction nucleotides: 5. The CDR3 here is CASSLDRVEEKLFF. The DNA of the CDR3 is TGTGCCAGCAGTTTGGACAGGGTGGAAGAAAAACTGTTTTTT.

This clonotype was observed many times. This rearrangement joins TRBV27 to TRBJ1-6, with no clear D. This CDR3 is built from 15 residues. Per the germline V gene, CDR1 is MNHEY and CDR2 is SMNVEV (reference sequence). Trimming removed 4 bases from V and 2 bases from J, with 9 bases in between. The DNA for the CDR3 is TGTGCCAGCAGTTACGGGATCACCTATAATTCACCCCTCCACTTT. Residues: CASSYGITYNSPLHF.

This clonotype was detected a few times. V gene TRBV7-2 combines with J gene TRBJ2-5; 7 nucleotides align to TRBD1. The CDR3 spans 14 residues. J was trimmed by 1 base and V by 5 bases; bases with no gene match: 4. Germline lookup yields CDR1 SGHTA and CDR2 FQGNSA. This chain's CDR3 is CASSPGQIQETQYF. The CDR3 nucleotides are TGTGCCAGCAGCCCGGGACAGATCCAAGAGACCCAGTACTTC.

J is TRBJ2-7 and V is TRBV6-5; the D is unclear. The CDR3 runs to 13 residues. From germline, CDR1 is MNHEY and CDR2 SVGAGI. V lost 10 bases to trimming and J lost 2 bases, with 15 bases between them. The CDR3 sequence is CATTNHQAYEQYF. The CDR3 region has the DNA TGTGCCACAACAAACCACCAGGCCTACGAGCAGTACTTC.

This clonotype was detected only a few times. The V gene is TRBV20-1, the J gene TRBJ2-7, with 9 bases that match TRBD2. The CDR3 consists of 15 residues. With V trimmed by 3 bases and J by 4 bases, 10 bases remained unmatched. Germline V gene data show CDR1 as DFQATT and CDR2 as SNEGSKA (reference sequence). The CDR3 loop is CSASSASGRLYEQYF. In DNA, the CDR3 is TGCAGTGCTAGCTCAGCCAGCGGGAGGCTTTACGAGCAGTACTTC.